This entry lists 24 T cell receptor beta chains sequenced from one sample in a study of T cell responses to AZD1222 COVID-19 vaccine (dated by TCRdb to the early 2020s). What this sample's time point label stands for: about 28 days (+/-7) after the second vaccine dose. The library was produced with the immunoSEQ multiplex PCR assay. TCRdb mirrors the immuneACCESS table, restricted to in-frame sequences. Some clones are absent from its copies; in checked studies, under half trace to an unresolved V gene, and the reason for the others is unknown. Within this sample are about 120,000 clones, with roughly nine tenths of them counted one time only. The ten largest clones represent roughly 1.5% of the sample. This specimen consisted of peripheral blood, obtained 28 days after the second AZD1222 dose. The receptors derive from an adult who received the AZD1222 COVID-19 vaccine.

This chain uses TRBV4-2 with TRBJ1-3; 8 nucleotides match TRBD1. The CDR3 is 16 amino acids. With V trimmed by 2 bases and J by 4 bases, 7 bases remained unmatched. Germline values: CDR1 LGHNA, CDR2 YNFKEQ. The CDR3 here is CASSQLNRGEGNTIYF. The CDR3 DNA reads as TGTGCCAGCAGCCAACTTAACAGGGGGGAAGGAAACACCATATATTTT.

The chain recombines TRBV7-9 with TRBJ1-6; TRBD1 is a possible D gene (6 bases). The CDR3 runs 14 residues. The V and J ends lost 4 bases and 6 bases respectively, with 10 bases between them. Germline assignment: CDR1 SEHNR and CDR2 FQNEAQ (reference sequence). The CDR3 nucleotides read TGTGCCAGCAGCTCGGGACAATCTAATTCACCCCTCCACTTT. It translates to CASSSGQSNSPLHF.

The rearrangement uses TRBV27 and TRBJ2-7, with D perhaps TRBD2 (6 bases). This CDR3 spans 12 amino acids. In germline, CDR1 is MNHEY, CDR2 SMNVEV (reference sequence). V was clipped by 7 bases and J by 4 bases, with 11 bases between them. Here the CDR3 DNA reads TGTGCCAGCACCGGGAGCGGTTACGAGCAGTACTTC. It specifies CASTGSGYEQYF.

A few counts support this clone. This chain links TRBV3-1 (or the pseudogene TRBV3-2) with TRBJ2-1, with 13 bases lining up with TRBD2. The CDR3 length is 18 residues. V shed 0 bases and J 9 bases; nucleotides not matched to a gene: 11. Germline values: CDR1 LGHDT, CDR2 YNNKEL (reference sequence). The CDR3 protein is CASSQEGWTSGSSGEQFF. Written as DNA, the CDR3 is TGTGCCAGCAGCCAAGAAGGATGGACTAGCGGGAGCTCGGGTGAGCAGTTCTTC.

V usage is TRBV6-2 or TRBV6-3 and J usage is TRBJ2-6; possibly TRBD2 for D (7 bases). The V gene lost 5 bases and the J gene lost 0 bases, with 17 bases spanning the gap. The CDR3 is 18 residues long. The germline CDR1 and CDR2 sequences are MNHEY and SVGEGT. CDR3 bases: TGTGCCAGCAGTCGGGGGTGGGGAGGGGGCTCTGGGGCCAACGTCCTGACTTTC. It codes for CASSRGWGGGSGANVLTF.

The rearrangement links TRBV27 to TRBJ1-6; the D is unclear. CDR3 length: 19 amino acids. Germline V gives CDR1 MNHEY, CDR2 SMNVEV (reference sequence). V was trimmed by 4 bases and J by 4 bases, leaving 23 bases between them. This CDR3 is CASSSTIKSASSYNSPLHF. The CDR3, as DNA: TGTGCCAGCAGTTCAACAATCAAATCAGCATCCTCTTATAATTCACCCCTCCACTTT.

The gene calls are TRBV7-3 and TRBJ1-1; D might be TRBD1 (5 bases). CDR3 length: 11 amino acids. Deletions cut 5 bases from V and 6 bases from J, with 7 bases between. In germline, CDR1 is SGHTA, CDR2 FQGTGA. The CDR3 DNA sequence: TGTGCCAGCAGCGGCAGGGCTGAAGCTTTCTTT. Translation gives CASSGRAEAFF. Complete variable domain (other parts from reference TRBV7-3 and TRBJ1-1): GAGVSQTPSNKVTEKGKYVELRCDPISGHTALYWYRQSLGQGPEFLIYFQGTGAADDSGLPNDRFFAVRPEGSVSTLKIQRTERGDSAVYLCASSGRAEAFFGQGTRLTVV.

CDR3 bases: TGTGCCAGCAGCTTAACCGGAGGCAATCAGCCCCAGCATTTT. It is translated as CASSLTGGNQPQHF. The genes are TRBV5-6 and TRBJ1-5; D uncertain. The germline V gene encodes CDR1 SGHDT and CDR2 YYEEEE. CDR3 length: 14 residues. V shed 2 bases and J shed 2 bases, with 8 bases lying between them.

This clone is a singleton in its sample. The chain combines TRBV19 with TRBJ1-5; perhaps TRBD1 as D (6 bases). The CDR3 runs to 17 residues. Per germline, CDR1 LNHDA and CDR2 SQIVND (reference sequence). Trimming shortened V by 5 bases and J by 9 bases, and 26 bases separated the two germline ends. CDR3 in amino acids: CASSPVGGAVPKGPQHF. DNA of the CDR3: TGTGCCAGTAGTCCGGTCGGGGGGGCAGTTCCTAAAGGGCCCCAGCATTTT.

The chain links TRBV18 to TRBJ2-5; 7 bases match TRBD1. The CDR3 covers 14 residues. V lost 3 bases to trimming and J lost 5 bases; unmatched junction nucleotides: 6. Germline CDR1 reads KGHSH; CDR2 reads LQKENI. In DNA form, the CDR3 reads TGTGCCAGCTCACCGACAGGGCTGGGGGAGACCCAGTACTTC. It specifies CASSPTGLGETQYF. The whole variable domain, remainder taken from reference TRBV18 and TRBJ2-5, is NAGVMQNPRHLVRRRGQEARLRCSPMKGHSHVYWYRQLPEEGLKFMVYLQKENIIDESGMPKERFSAEFPKEGPSILRIQQVVRGDSAAYFCASSPTGLGETQYFGPGTRLLVL.

This clone was detected once. The V gene is TRBV28, the J gene TRBJ1-5; a weak D match, TRBD1 (5 bases). This CDR3 region has 14 residues. V was pared by 5 bases and J by 0 bases, with 8 bases between. CDR1 MDHEN and CDR2 SYDVKM come from the germline V gene. As DNA, the CDR3 is TGTGCCAGCAGTGGGGGGAATAGCAATCAGCCCCAGCATTTT. The encoded protein is CASSGGNSNQPQHF.

The chain uses TRBV19 and TRBJ2-7, with 10 bases identical to TRBD1. The V gene's germline CDR1 is LNHDA and CDR2 SQIVND (reference sequence). This CDR3 comprises 13 residues. The J segment lost 9 bases and the V segment lost 8 bases, leaving 10 bases of the junction unmatched. DNA for the CDR3: TGTGCCAGTTCCCGACAGGGGGCGCGGAGGCAGTACTTC. Amino acids: CASSRQGARRQYF.

CDR3 coding DNA: TGTGCCAGCAGTGAGCAGTTATGGGGCAATCAGCCCCAGCATTTT. It specifies CASSEQLWGNQPQHF. The chain carries TRBV6-1 and TRBJ1-5, with D unclear. Germline-derived CDR1 and CDR2 are MNHNS and SASEGT. Trimming shortened V by 3 bases and J by 2 bases, and 11 bases separated the two germline ends. The CDR3 sequence is 15 residues long.

The rearrangement uses TRBV20-1 and TRBJ1-2; tentative D call: TRBD1 (5 bases). There are 12 residues in the CDR3. Trimming removed 3 bases at V and 7 bases at J, with 12 bases between. Looked up from germline, CDR1 is DFQATT and CDR2 is SNEGSKA (reference sequence). In DNA, the CDR3 is TGCAGTGCTAGTGTGGGGGTCAGTGGCTACACCTTC. Protein product: CSASVGVSGYTF.

The genes are TRBV6-5 and TRBJ1-2, with TRBD1 as a possible D gene (6 bases). Germline CDR1 reads MNHEY; CDR2 reads SVGAGI. The germline V and J ends were trimmed by 6 bases and 4 bases, with 15 bases remaining between them. CDR3 length: 14 amino acids. CDR3 protein: CASSDPGGGYGYTF. The DNA for the CDR3 is TGTGCCAGCAGCGACCCGGGGGGCGGCTATGGCTACACCTTC.

The V and J genes are TRBV28 and TRBJ2-1, with 11 bases matching TRBD2. The J segment lost 7 bases and the V segment lost 6 bases, leaving 8 bases of the junction unmatched. Germline CDR1 MDHEN, CDR2 SYDVKM. This CDR3 is built from 15 residues. The CDR3 sequence is CASSLSGRAGNEQFF. DNA of the CDR3: TGTGCCAGCAGCCTTAGCGGGAGGGCCGGGAATGAGCAGTTCTTC.

The chain links TRBV7-2 to TRBJ1-5, with 12 nucleotides matching TRBD1. The ends lost 4 bases at V and 6 bases at J; junction bases unmatched: 7. Germline lookup yields CDR1 SGHTA and CDR2 FQGNSA. The CDR3 contains 16 residues. The CDR3 sequence is CASSSSGTGGFQPQHF. The CDR3 nucleotides read TGTGCCAGCAGCTCCTCCGGGACAGGGGGCTTTCAGCCCCAGCATTTT.

V and J are TRBV15 and TRBJ1-1; D ambiguous. CDR1 LNHNV and CDR2 YYDKDF come from the germline V gene (reference sequence). Trimming shortened V by 0 bases and J by 1 base, and 6 bases separated the two germline ends. The CDR3 extends over 14 amino acids. Here the CDR3 DNA reads TGTGCCACCAGCAGAGATGCCCCGAACACTGAAGCTTTCTTT. The encoded protein is CATSRDAPNTEAFF.

This chain joins TRBV5-1 and TRBJ2-4, with D possibly called TRBD1 or TRBD2 (5 bases each). Per the germline V gene, CDR1 is SGHRS and CDR2 is YFSETQ. V lost 3 bases, J lost 0 bases, and 7 bases lay in between. This CDR3 spans 14 amino acids. The CDR3 sequence: CASSSGTAKNIQYF. CDR3 nucleotides: TGCGCCAGCAGCTCCGGGACAGCCAAAAACATTCAGTACTTC. Together with reference TRBV5-1 and TRBJ2-4, the CDR3 gives the full variable domain: KAGVTQTPRYLIKTRGQQVTLSCSPISGHRSVSWYQQTPGQGLQFLFEYFSETQRNKGNFPGRFSGRQFSNSRSEMNVSTLELGDSALYLCASSSGTAKNIQYFGAGTRLSVL.

The rearrangement uses TRBV5-5 and TRBJ2-1; no reliable D call. CDR1 and CDR2 from the germline V gene are SGHKS and YYEKEE (reference sequence). V dropped 0 bases and J dropped 2 bases, with 6 bases sitting between them. CDR3 length: 14 amino acids. CDR3: CASSLDVAYNEQFF. DNA of the CDR3: TGTGCCAGCAGCTTGGATGTGGCCTACAATGAGCAGTTCTTC.

The chain links TRBV3-1 (or the pseudogene TRBV3-2) to TRBJ2-3; D gene ambiguous. The CDR3 loop spans 14 amino acids. V gave up 0 bases and J gave up 0 bases, with 4 bases separating them. Germline values: CDR1 LGHDT, CDR2 YNNKEL (reference sequence). The CDR3 nucleotides are TGTGCCAGCAGCCAAGACGGGAGCACAGATACGCAGTATTTT. Its translation: CASSQDGSTDTQYF.

The chain combines TRBV30 with TRBJ1-6; D might be TRBD1 (5 bases). The V gene lost 5 bases and the J gene lost 6 bases, with 8 bases spanning the gap. CDR3 length: 12 amino acids. Germline CDR1 and CDR2: GTSNPN and SVGIG (reference sequence). Here the CDR3 DNA reads TGTGCCTGGGACAGACTTAATTCACCCCTCCACTTT. Protein sequence: CAWDRLNSPLHF.

This clone was counted once. CDR3 coding DNA: TGTGCCAGCAGTGACGAGGGGAGCGGCTACACCTTC. As protein: CASSDEGSGYTF. This sequence joins TRBV2 and TRBJ1-2; tentative D call: TRBD1 (5 bases). Germline V lookup: CDR1 SNHLY, CDR2 FYNNEI. Trimming stripped 3 bases from V and 8 bases from J, with 10 bases between. The length of the CDR3 is 12 residues.

This chain uses TRBV4-1 with TRBJ1-2, with D tentatively TRBD1 (5 bases). The ends were cut back, 1 base at V and 3 bases at J, with 15 bases in the middle. CDR1 MGHRA and CDR2 YSYEKL come from the germline V gene. This CDR3 region has 16 residues. The CDR3: CASSQGYGHKDYGYTF. CDR3 bases: TGCGCCAGCAGCCAAGGGTACGGACACAAGGACTATGGCTACACCTTC.